This TCR beta chain was retrieved from a study of pediatric ulcerative colitis. For the study at large: Seven or eight patients showed pancolitis and two showed left-sided colitis.

Profiled with immunoSEQ multiplex PCR; TCRdb holds only in-frame clones, not every one. The sample lists about 64,000 clones; over 70% were seen once. Germline values: CDR1 MNHNS, CDR2 SASEGT. The CDR3 runs to 13 residues. Trimming left V 4 bases short and J 4 bases short, with 10 bases between. Ulcerative colitis patients received no immunosuppressive medication before the diagnostic colonoscopy. This clone has a handful of counts. Its antigen is undetermined. General study points: Compared with controls, ulcerative colitis showed greater blood-rectum clone sharing. Substantially fewer templates came from a couple of patients' blood samples.

This TCR came from a boy aged 5 to 17 with moderate ulcerative colitis. The chain couples TRBV6-1 to TRBJ1-1, with unresolved D. The sequenced sample consisted of blood. CDR3 residues: CASSGPSGTEAFF. The CDR3 nucleotides are TGTGCCAGCAGTGGTCCTAGCGGCACTGAAGCTTTCTTT.